These 28 T cell receptor beta chains originate from one sample sequenced in a study of T cell repertoires in cytomegalovirus infection. No cognate antigen is known for these TCRs. Via MiXCR, TCRdb re-called the reads, giving one row per CDR3 protein. The data contain 640,000 or so distinct CDR3 sequences, around a third of them singletons. The source material was cultured PBMCs, sampled from culture after CMV antigen stimulation. Receptor source: a human donor in good health (CMV status not recorded). Some clones in this sample may be carry-over from other donors' samples.

The V and J genes are TRBV5-1 and TRBJ2-3, with 10 positions matching TRBD1. CDR1 is SGHRS, CDR2 YFSETQ, per germline. This CDR3 is 15 amino acids long. The V gene end was trimmed by 3 bases and the J gene end by 2 bases; junction bases not matched to a gene: 3. The CDR3, as DNA: TGCGCCAGCAGCTCCGGACAGGGGGTCACAGATACGCAGTATTTT. Protein: CASSSGQGVTDTQYF.

The chain links TRBV20-1 to TRBJ2-6; D gene uncertain. CDR1 DFQATT and CDR2 SNEGSKA come from the germline V gene (reference sequence). Trimming removed 1 base at V and 0 bases at J, with 7 bases between. The CDR3 has 15 amino acids. The CDR3 coding sequence is TGCAGTGCTAGAGGGCAAGACTCTGGGGCCAACGTCCTGACTTTC. This translates into CSARGQDSGANVLTF.

This clonotype occurred a few times. The chain employs TRBV6-5 and TRBJ2-2, with D perhaps matching TRBD2 (5 bases). The germline V gene encodes CDR1 MNHEY and CDR2 SVGAGI. This CDR3 has 14 residues. The V gene lost 1 base and the J gene lost 3 bases, with 6 bases spanning the gap. The CDR3 loop reads CASSYFGDTGELFF. CDR3 nucleotide sequence: TGTGCCAGCAGTTACTTCGGGGACACCGGGGAGCTGTTTTTT.

This clonotype was seen only a few times. The J gene is TRBJ1-6, the V gene TRBV20-1; tentatively, D is TRBD1 (6 bases). The CDR3 has 14 residues. Germline V gives CDR1 DFQATT, CDR2 SNEGSKA (reference sequence). Trimming shortened V by 1 base and J by 9 bases, and 13 bases separated the two germline ends. The CDR3 loop reads CSARAGQGLSPLHF. For the CDR3, the DNA is TGCAGTGCTAGAGCTGGTCAGGGGCTTTCACCCCTCCACTTT.

V usage is TRBV5-6 and J usage is TRBJ2-7; D unclear. The CDR3 extends over 14 amino acids. Germline V gives CDR1 SGHDT, CDR2 YYEEEE. V lost 0 bases and J lost 2, with 9 bases in between. The CDR3 DNA reads TGTGCCAGCAGCTTGGGTTTCAGAGCCTACGAGCAGTACTTC. It yields the protein CASSLGFRAYEQYF.

In nucleotides, the CDR3 is TGTGCCACCAGCAGAGTCAGCGAGGGGGGCGAGCAGTACTTC. Translated: CATSRVSEGGEQYF. The V gene is TRBV15, the J gene TRBJ2-7; D could derive from TRBD1 or TRBD2 (6 bases each). Trimming shortened V by 1 base and J by 6 bases, and 13 bases separated the two germline ends. This CDR3 has 14 residues. The germline V gene encodes CDR1 LNHNV and CDR2 YYDKDF (reference sequence).

Of note for this clonotype: Germline is not matched at one junction end, which may reflect a read error. This chain connects TRBV6-2 or TRBV6-3 to TRBJ2-1; D unresolved. CDR3 length: 13 amino acids. Germline values: CDR1 MNHEY, CDR2 SVGEGT. This CDR3 is CASSYSQSALGLF. The DNA for the CDR3 is TGTGCCAGCAGTTACTCGCAGAGCGCCCTGGGCCTCTTC.

J is TRBJ1-2 and V is TRBV6-5; TRBD1 is a possible D gene (5 bases). CDR1 is MNHEY, CDR2 SVGAGI, per germline. The CDR3 runs to 12 residues. V was pared by 0 bases and J by 7 bases, with 6 bases between. The CDR3 spells CASSYSDTGYTF. CDR3 coding DNA: TGTGCCAGCAGTTACTCGGACACTGGCTACACCTTC.

The J gene is TRBJ1-6, the V gene TRBV6-6; D not resolved. The ends were cut back, 6 bases at V and 7 bases at J, with 16 bases in the middle. This CDR3 is built from 15 residues. Germline-derived CDR1 and CDR2 are MNHNY and SVGAGI (reference sequence). The CDR3 sequence: CASSELGATNSPLHF. The CDR3 DNA sequence: TGTGCCAGCAGCGAGCTTGGTGCGACAAATTCACCCCTCCACTTT.

The chain uses TRBV4-1 and TRBJ2-4, with 11 nucleotides matching TRBD1. After removal of 0 bases from V and 0 bases from J, the junction contained 4 bases not matched to a gene. The germline CDR1 and CDR2 sequences are MGHRA and YSYEKL. The CDR3 is 18 amino acids. The CDR3 reads CASSQDRGQGVAKNIQYF. The CDR3 DNA follows: TGCGCCAGCAGCCAAGATCGGGGACAGGGGGTAGCCAAAAACATTCAGTACTTC.

This clonotype was detected only a few times. The chain is built from TRBV4-1 and TRBJ2-3, with D tentatively TRBD2 (7 bases). Trimming took 4 bases from V and 3 from J, leaving 17 bases between them. Looked up from germline, CDR1 is MGHRA and CDR2 is YSYEKL. This CDR3 is 16 amino acids long. The CDR3 region is CASSPGGGGITDTQYF. The CDR3 DNA is TGCGCCAGCAGCCCCGGGGGCGGGGGTATAACAGATACGCAGTATTTT.

This clonotype occurred a few times. The J gene is TRBJ2-3, the V gene TRBV7-2; the D gene is possibly TRBD2 (5 bases). Germline CDR1 SGHTA, CDR2 FQGNSA. V was clipped by 5 bases and J by 5 bases, with 20 bases between them. CDR3 length equals 16 residues. CDR3 residues: CASSLNAGPFGDTQYF. DNA for the CDR3: TGTGCCAGCAGCCTCAACGCGGGCCCCTTCGGAGATACGCAGTATTTT.

The V call is TRBV2, the J call TRBJ2-1; 9 bases map to TRBD1. There are 16 residues in the CDR3. With 2 bases clipped from V and 10 bases from J, the junction kept 12 bases outside the gene matches. Germline V gene sequence: CDR1 SNHLY, CDR2 FYNNEI. The CDR3 nucleotides read TGTGCCAGCAGTGAATCTCGGACAGGGGCGTTTCGGGAGCAGTTCTTC. This codes for CASSESRTGAFREQFF.

The table lists this clonotype with many counts. V gene TRBV7-2 combines with J gene TRBJ2-7; D not certain. V lost 2 bases to trimming and J lost 0 bases, with 5 bases between them. Germline lookup yields CDR1 SGHTA and CDR2 FQGNSA. The length of the CDR3 is 13 residues. The CDR3 reads CASSLSDSYEQYF. For the CDR3, the DNA is TGTGCCAGCAGCTTAAGCGACTCCTACGAGCAGTACTTC. The full variable domain, in which reference TRBV7-2 and TRBJ2-7 provide the parts outside the CDR3, is GAGVSQSPSNKVTEKGKDVELRCDPISGHTALYWYRQSLGQGLEFLIYFQGNSAPDKSGLPSDRFSAERTGGSVSTLTIQRTQQEDSAVYLCASSLSDSYEQYFGPGTRLTVT.

The chain couples TRBV5-4 to TRBJ1-1; D may be TRBD1 (6 bases). Germline V gene data show CDR1 as SGHNT and CDR2 as YYREEE (reference sequence). With 5 bases removed from V and 3 bases from J, the gap between germline ends came to 14 bases. The CDR3 contains 14 residues. As DNA, the CDR3 is TGTGCCAGCAGTGACAGGACTGGGGACACTGAAGCTTTCTTT. Amino acid sequence: CASSDRTGDTEAFF.

The chain combines TRBV7-2 with TRBJ2-1, with a weak D call TRBD2 (5 bases). The germline gives CDR1 SGHTA, CDR2 FQGNSA. This CDR3 region has 13 residues. Trimming took 5 bases from V and 10 from J, leaving 15 bases between them. CDR3 amino acids: CASSRWAASEQFF. The CDR3 nucleotides are TGTGCCAGCAGCAGATGGGCGGCTAGCGAGCAGTTCTTC.

In its sample, this clonotype was seen a few times. V is TRBV7-9 and J is TRBJ2-3, with a weak D call TRBD2 (5 bases). The CDR3 loop spans 17 amino acids. CDR1 and CDR2 from the germline V gene are SEHNR and FQNEAQ (reference sequence). Trimming stripped 5 bases from V and 2 bases from J, with 20 bases between. CDR3 coding DNA: TGTGCCAGCAGCCGAGGCCGGGGAGTCGGGTCCACAGATACGCAGTATTTT. It yields the protein CASSRGRGVGSTDTQYF.

The sample holds a few counts of this clonotype. This CDR3 reads CASRSQGARDTIYF. The CDR3 region has the DNA TGTGCCAGCAGGTCACAGGGGGCTAGGGACACCATATATTTT. The J gene is TRBJ1-3, the V gene TRBV6-6; 9 bases match TRBD1. Germline V gene sequence: CDR1 MNHNY, CDR2 SVGAGI (reference sequence). The CDR3 covers 14 residues. The ends lost 6 bases at V and 8 bases at J; junction bases unmatched: 8.

Turning to this clonotype: The junction departs from the called germline gene at one end, perhaps through a read error. V and J are TRBV5-1 and TRBJ1-6; no firm D call. The germline CDR1 and CDR2 sequences are SGHRS and YFSETQ. This CDR3 spans 13 amino acids. DNA for the CDR3: TGCGCCAGCAGATTGGAGACTAATTCACCCCTCCACTTT. This codes for CASRLETNSPLHF.

The chain employs TRBV27 and TRBJ2-3; 9 bases line up with TRBD1. Losses at the gene ends were 7 bases for V and 3 bases for J; bases not matched to a gene: 8. CDR1 and CDR2 (germline): MNHEY, SMNVEV (reference sequence). This CDR3 has 15 residues. CDR3 nucleotides: TGTGCCAGCACCAACACAGGGGGCGGGACAGATACGCAGTATTTT. It codes for CASTNTGGGTDTQYF.

This clonotype was recorded once. The CDR3 sequence: CASMDREINTEAFF. The CDR3 nucleotides are TGTGCCAGCATGGACAGGGAGATTAACACTGAAGCTTTCTTT. The chain recombines TRBV2 with TRBJ1-1, with TRBD1 matching over 8 bases. This CDR3 spans 14 amino acids. V was pared by 7 bases and J by 2 bases, with 6 bases of the junction left unmatched. Germline CDR1 and CDR2: SNHLY and FYNNEI.

This sequence joins TRBV7-6 and TRBJ1-4, with D unclear. V lost 3 bases and J 7 bases, leaving 12 bases between the germline ends. This CDR3 spans 14 amino acids. From germline, CDR1 is SGHVS and CDR2 FNYEAQ. The CDR3 sequence is CASSLDVKGEKLFF. DNA of the CDR3: TGTGCCAGCAGCTTGGACGTCAAGGGTGAAAAACTGTTTTTT.

CDR3 nucleotide sequence: TGTGCCAGCAGCGTAGAAGTGGGGGACGCAGATACGCAGTATTTT. This sequence encodes CASSVEVGDADTQYF. The chain carries TRBV9 and TRBJ2-3; D is perhaps TRBD1 or TRBD2 (5 bases each). V was trimmed by 0 bases and J by 4 bases, leaving 12 bases between them. The CDR3 extends over 15 amino acids. The germline gives CDR1 SGDLS, CDR2 YYNGEE.

This clonotype was seen at least ten times. The CDR3 DNA reads as TGTGCCAGCAGCTTAACCCCGGTCCGCGAGCAGTACTTC. This encodes CASSLTPVREQYF. The chain carries TRBV7-8 and TRBJ2-7; D is unclear. The CDR3 sequence is 13 residues long. The germline gives CDR1 SGHVS, CDR2 FQNEAQ. The germline V and J ends were trimmed by 2 bases and 6 bases, with 11 bases remaining between them.

V and J are TRBV10-3 and TRBJ2-1; D possibly corresponds to TRBD2 (5 bases). Deletions cut 6 bases from V and 0 bases from J, with 12 bases between. The V gene's germline CDR1 is ENHRY and CDR2 SYGVKD. The CDR3 is 15 residues long. CDR3 sequence reads: CAIREALISYNEQFF. The DNA of the CDR3 is TGTGCCATCAGGGAGGCGCTAATCTCCTACAATGAGCAGTTCTTC.

This clonotype has just one count. The chain recombines TRBV12-5 with TRBJ2-3; D is possibly TRBD2 (6 bases). CDR1 LGHNT and CDR2 FRNRAP come from the germline V gene. The length of the CDR3 is 16 residues. Between the trimmed V and J ends, which lost 1 base and 2 bases, there was a span of 13 bases. The CDR3 loop reads CASGLGLAAHTDTQYF. The CDR3 DNA follows: TGTGCTAGTGGTTTGGGCTTAGCGGCCCACACAGATACGCAGTATTTT.

This clonotype was detected ten times or more. This chain uses TRBV7-2 with TRBJ1-2; D is unresolved. Trimming stripped 5 bases from V and 3 bases from J, with 10 bases between. This CDR3 has 13 residues. Germline V gene data show CDR1 as SGHTA and CDR2 as FQGNSA. CDR3 sequence: CASSPGPDYGYTF. In nucleotides, the CDR3 is TGTGCCAGCAGCCCCGGCCCTGACTATGGCTACACCTTC.

This clonotype turned up a few times. The chain has TRBV19 and TRBJ1-1, with a possible D match to TRBD1 (5 bases). This CDR3 is built from 13 residues. Trimming left V 3 bases short and J 4 bases short, with 9 bases between. Germline V gene lookup returns CDR1 LNHDA and CDR2 SQIVND (reference sequence). Here the CDR3 DNA reads TGTGCCAGTAGTATGGGGCGGATCACTGAAGCTTTCTTT. It specifies CASSMGRITEAFF.